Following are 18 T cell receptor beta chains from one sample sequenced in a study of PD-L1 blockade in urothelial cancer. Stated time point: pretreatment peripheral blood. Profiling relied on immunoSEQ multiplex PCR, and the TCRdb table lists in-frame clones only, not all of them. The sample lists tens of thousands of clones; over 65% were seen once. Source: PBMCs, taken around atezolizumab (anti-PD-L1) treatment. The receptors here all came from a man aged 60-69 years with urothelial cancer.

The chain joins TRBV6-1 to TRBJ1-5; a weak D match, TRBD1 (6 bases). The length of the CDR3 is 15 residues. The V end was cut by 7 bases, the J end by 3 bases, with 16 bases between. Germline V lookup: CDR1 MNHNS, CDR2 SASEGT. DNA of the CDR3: TGTGCCAGCAAAGATCCGGGACAATTCAATCAGCCCCAGCATTTT. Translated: CASKDPGQFNQPQHF.

The CDR3 is CASRPLGQGNYGYTF. Here the CDR3 DNA reads TGTGCCAGCAGACCTTTGGGACAGGGTAACTATGGCTACACCTTC. The chain is built from TRBV6-5 and TRBJ1-2; 9 bases line up with TRBD1. The CDR3 spans 15 residues. Losses at the gene ends were 6 bases for V and 1 base for J; bases not matched to a gene: 6. Germline V gene data show CDR1 as MNHEY and CDR2 as SVGAGI.

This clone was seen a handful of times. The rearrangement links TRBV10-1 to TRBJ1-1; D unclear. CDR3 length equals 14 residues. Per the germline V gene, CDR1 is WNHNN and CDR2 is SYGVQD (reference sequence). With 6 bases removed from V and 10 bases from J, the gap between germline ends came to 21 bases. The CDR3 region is CASREGGRSGRAFF. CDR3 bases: TGCGCCAGCAGAGAAGGAGGCCGTTCGGGCCGAGCTTTCTTT.

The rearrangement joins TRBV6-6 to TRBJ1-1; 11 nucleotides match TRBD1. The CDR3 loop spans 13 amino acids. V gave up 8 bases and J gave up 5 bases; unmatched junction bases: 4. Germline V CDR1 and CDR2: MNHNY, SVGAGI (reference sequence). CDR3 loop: CASGDRGGTEAFF. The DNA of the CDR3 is TGTGCCAGCGGGGACAGGGGGGGGACTGAAGCTTTCTTT.

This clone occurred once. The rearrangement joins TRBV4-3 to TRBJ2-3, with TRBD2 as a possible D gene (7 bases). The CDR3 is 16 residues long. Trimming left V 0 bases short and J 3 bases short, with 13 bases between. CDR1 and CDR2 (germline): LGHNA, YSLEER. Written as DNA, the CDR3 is TGCGCCAGCAGCCAAGAGGGGGGGGCGCGAACAGATACGCAGTATTTT. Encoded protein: CASSQEGGARTDTQYF.

CDR3 loop: CASSIGQAPGTGELFF. The CDR3 nucleotides are TGCGCCAGCAGCATCGGACAGGCCCCGGGCACCGGGGAGCTGTTTTTT. The chain joins TRBV5-1 to TRBJ2-2, with 7 bases fitting TRBD1. V lost 4 bases and J lost 4; bases outside the gene matches: 10. The CDR3 runs 16 residues. Germline CDR1 and CDR2: SGHRS and YFSETQ.

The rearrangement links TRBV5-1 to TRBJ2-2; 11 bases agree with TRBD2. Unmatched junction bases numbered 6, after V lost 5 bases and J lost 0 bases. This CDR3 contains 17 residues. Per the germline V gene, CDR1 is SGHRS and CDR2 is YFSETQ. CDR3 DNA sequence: TGCGCCAGCAGGACCCTAGCGGGAGGCGCGAACACCGGGGAGCTGTTTTTT. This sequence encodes CASRTLAGGANTGELFF.

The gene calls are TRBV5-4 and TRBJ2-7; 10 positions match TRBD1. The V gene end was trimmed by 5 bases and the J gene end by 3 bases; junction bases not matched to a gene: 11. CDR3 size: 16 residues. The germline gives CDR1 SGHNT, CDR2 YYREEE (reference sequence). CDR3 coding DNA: TGTGCCAGCAGAATTTCTCTCGGGACAGGGGTCTACGAGCAGTACTTC. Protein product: CASRISLGTGVYEQYF.

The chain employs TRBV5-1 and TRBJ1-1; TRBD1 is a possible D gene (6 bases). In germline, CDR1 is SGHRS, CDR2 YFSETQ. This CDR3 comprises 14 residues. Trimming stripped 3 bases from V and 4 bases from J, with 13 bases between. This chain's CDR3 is CASSSDTGTTEAFF. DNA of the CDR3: TGCGCCAGCAGCTCGGACACAGGGACCACTGAAGCTTTCTTT.

The CDR3 loop is CASSTTDRAETQYF. The CDR3 DNA reads TGTGCCAGTAGTACAACGGACAGGGCAGAGACCCAGTACTTC. The V and J genes are TRBV19 and TRBJ2-5, with 8 positions matching TRBD1. Trimming cost V 4 bases and J 4 bases; bases outside gene matches: 5. This CDR3 spans 14 amino acids. Germline loops: CDR1 LNHDA, CDR2 SQIVND (reference sequence).

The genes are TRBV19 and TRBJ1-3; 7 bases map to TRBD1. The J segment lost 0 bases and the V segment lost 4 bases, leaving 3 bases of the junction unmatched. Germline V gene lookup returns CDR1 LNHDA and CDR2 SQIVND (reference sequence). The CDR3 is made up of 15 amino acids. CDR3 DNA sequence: TGTGCCAGTAGTACCACAGGGGTCTCTGGAAACACCATATATTTT. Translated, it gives CASSTTGVSGNTIYF.

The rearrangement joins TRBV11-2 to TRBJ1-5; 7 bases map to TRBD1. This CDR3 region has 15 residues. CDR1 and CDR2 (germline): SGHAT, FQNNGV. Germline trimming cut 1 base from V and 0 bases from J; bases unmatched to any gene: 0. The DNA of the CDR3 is TGTGCCAGCAGCTTAGCAGGGGGTAGCAATCAGCCCCAGCATTTT. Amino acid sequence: CASSLAGGSNQPQHF.

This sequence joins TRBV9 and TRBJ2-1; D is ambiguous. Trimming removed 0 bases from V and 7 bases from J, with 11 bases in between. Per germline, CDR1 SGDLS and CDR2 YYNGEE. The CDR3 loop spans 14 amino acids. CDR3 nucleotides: TGTGCCAGCAGCGTAGATGCCCTGGAGAATGAGCAGTTCTTC. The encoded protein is CASSVDALENEQFF.

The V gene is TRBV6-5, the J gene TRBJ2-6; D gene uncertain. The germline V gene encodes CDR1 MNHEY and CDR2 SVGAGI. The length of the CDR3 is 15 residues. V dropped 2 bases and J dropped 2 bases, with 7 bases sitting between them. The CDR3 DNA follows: TGTGCCAGCAGTTACACTGCACCTGGGGCCAACGTCCTGACTTTC. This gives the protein CASSYTAPGANVLTF.

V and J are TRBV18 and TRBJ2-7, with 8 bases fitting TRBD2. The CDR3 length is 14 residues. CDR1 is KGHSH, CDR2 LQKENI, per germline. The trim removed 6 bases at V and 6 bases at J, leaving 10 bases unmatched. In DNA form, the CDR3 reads TGTGCCAGCTCCCCCACCGGGGGGGGAGTCGAGCAGTACTTC. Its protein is CASSPTGGGVEQYF. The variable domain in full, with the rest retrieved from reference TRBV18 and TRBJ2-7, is NAGVMQNPRHLVRRRGQEARLRCSPMKGHSHVYWYRQLPEEGLKFMVYLQKENIIDESGMPKERFSAEFPKEGPSILRIQQVVRGDSAAYFCASSPTGGGVEQYFGPGTRLTVT.

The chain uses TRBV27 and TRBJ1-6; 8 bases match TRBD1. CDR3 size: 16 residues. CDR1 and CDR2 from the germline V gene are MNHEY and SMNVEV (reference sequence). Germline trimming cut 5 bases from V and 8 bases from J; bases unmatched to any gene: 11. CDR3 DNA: TGTGCCAGCAGTCACTGGACAGGGAGGTTGGATTCACCCCTCCACTTT. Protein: CASSHWTGRLDSPLHF.

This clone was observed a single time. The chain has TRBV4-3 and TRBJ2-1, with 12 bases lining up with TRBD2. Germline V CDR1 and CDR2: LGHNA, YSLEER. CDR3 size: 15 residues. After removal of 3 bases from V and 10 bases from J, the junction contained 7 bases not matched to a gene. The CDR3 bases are TGCGCCAGCAGCCAGCTAGCGGGAGGGCCGGGCGAGCAGTTCTTC. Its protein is CASSQLAGGPGEQFF.

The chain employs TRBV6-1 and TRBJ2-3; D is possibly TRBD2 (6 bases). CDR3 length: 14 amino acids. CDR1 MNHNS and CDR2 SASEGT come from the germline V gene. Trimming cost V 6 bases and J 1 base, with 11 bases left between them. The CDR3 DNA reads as TGTGCCAGCAGGGCGACTAGGGGCACAGATACGCAGTATTTT. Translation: CASRATRGTDTQYF.